This T cell receptor beta chain derives from a study of blood T cell repertoires in COVID-19. Study-level background: The origin of the acute and convalescent COVID-19 samples was the United States, Italy and Spain. Nucleic acid was either cDNA or gDNA, and it came from T cells, B-cell-depleted T cells, or PBMCs.

Germline V lookup: CDR1 SGDLS, CDR2 YYNGEE. This CDR3 spans 14 amino acids. The ends were cut back, 0 bases at V and 2 bases at J, with 9 bases in the middle. Authors' processing steps: For nucleated cells, counts were estimated from reference gene primer amplification. Profiled with immunoSEQ multiplex PCR; TCRdb holds only in-frame clones, not every one. Clone size and V and J calls were adopted from that table, with D and trimming inferred from the DNA. The profile shows fewer than 250,000 clones, 80% to 90% of them singletons. The rearrangement uses TRBV9 and TRBJ2-7, with a possible D match to TRBD2 (5 bases). This sequence originates from a woman aged 70-85 years with active or convalescent COVID-19. Sequencing used peripheral blood. CDR3 amino acids: CASSVEGSTYEQYF. The DNA for the CDR3 is TGTGCCAGCAGCGTAGAAGGGAGTACCTACGAGCAGTACTTC. The complete variable domain, with remaining parts taken from reference TRBV9 and TRBJ2-7, reads DSGVTQTPKHLITATGQRVTLRCSPRSGDLSVYWYQQSLDQGLQFLIQYYNGEERAKGNILERFSAQQFPDLHSELNLSSLELGDSALYFCASSVEGSTYEQYFGPGTRLTVT.